A single TCR beta chain is shown here with its context. Antigen specificity is unknown. The source of the sample is a study of blood T cells in healthy people across ages. General study findings and limits: The lack of PBMC sorting stopped any conclusive naive versus antigen-experienced comparison.

Germline assignment: CDR1 MGHDK and CDR2 SYGVNS. This CDR3 is built from 18 residues. V dropped 3 bases and J dropped 0; count of bases not matched to a gene: 11. Peripheral blood, about 9.3 milliliters per donor, was collected. Primers used in a second PCR of about 6 to 11 cycles were a sample-barcoded 5' primer and a J-beta primer mix. TCRdb independently ran MiXCR on the 5' RACE reads; one entry per CDR3 protein. Here the sample spans fewer than 700,000 distinct CDR3 sequences, around 41% being singletons. Material for sequencing was blood. The chain combines TRBV25-1 with TRBJ2-1; TRBD2 aligns across 7 bases. This clonotype was obtained from a man of 80 years or more in good health. In DNA, the CDR3 is TGTGCCAGCAGTGATCCTCGACTAGCCCTAACCTCCTACAATGAGCAGTTCTTC. This gives the protein CASSDPRLALTSYNEQFF.